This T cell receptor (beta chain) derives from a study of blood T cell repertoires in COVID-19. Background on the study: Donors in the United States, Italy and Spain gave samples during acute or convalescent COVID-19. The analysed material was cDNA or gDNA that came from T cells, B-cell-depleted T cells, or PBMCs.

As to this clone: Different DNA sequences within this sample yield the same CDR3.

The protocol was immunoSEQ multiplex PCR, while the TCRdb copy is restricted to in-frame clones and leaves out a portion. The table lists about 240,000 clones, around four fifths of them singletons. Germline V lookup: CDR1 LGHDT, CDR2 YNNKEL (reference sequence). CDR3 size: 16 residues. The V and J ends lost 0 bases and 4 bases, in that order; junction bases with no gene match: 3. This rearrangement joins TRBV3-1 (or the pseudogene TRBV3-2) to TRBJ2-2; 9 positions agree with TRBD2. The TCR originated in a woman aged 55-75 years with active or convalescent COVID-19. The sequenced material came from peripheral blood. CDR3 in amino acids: CASSQEAGGLTGELFF. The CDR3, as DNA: TGTGCCAGCAGCCAAGAGGCGGGGGGGCTCACCGGGGAGCTGTTTTTT.